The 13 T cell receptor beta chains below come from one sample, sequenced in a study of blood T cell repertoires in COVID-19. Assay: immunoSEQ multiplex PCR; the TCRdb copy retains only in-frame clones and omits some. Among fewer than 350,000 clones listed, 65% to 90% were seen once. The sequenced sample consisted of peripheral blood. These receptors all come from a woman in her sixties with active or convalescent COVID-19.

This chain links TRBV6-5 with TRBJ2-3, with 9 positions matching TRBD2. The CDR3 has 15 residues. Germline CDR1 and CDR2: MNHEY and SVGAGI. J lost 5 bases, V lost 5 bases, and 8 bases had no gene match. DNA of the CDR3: TGTGCCAGCAGTAGGGCGGGGGGGACCGGAGATACGCAGTATTTT. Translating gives CASSRAGGTGDTQYF.

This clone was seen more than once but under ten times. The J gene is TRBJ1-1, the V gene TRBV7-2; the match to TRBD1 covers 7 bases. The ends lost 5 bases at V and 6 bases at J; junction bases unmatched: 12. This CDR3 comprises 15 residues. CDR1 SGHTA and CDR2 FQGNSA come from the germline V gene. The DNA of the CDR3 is TGTGCCAGCAGCCAGGGACAGCTAAGCATGTCTGAAGCTTTCTTT. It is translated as CASSQGQLSMSEAFF.

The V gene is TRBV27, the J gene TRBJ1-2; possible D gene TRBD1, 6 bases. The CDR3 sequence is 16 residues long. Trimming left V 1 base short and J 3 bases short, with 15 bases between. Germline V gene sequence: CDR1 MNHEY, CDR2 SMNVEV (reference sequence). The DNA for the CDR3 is TGTGCCAGCAGTTTATACAACGGGGGGCCGGACTATGGCTACACCTTC. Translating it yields CASSLYNGGPDYGYTF.

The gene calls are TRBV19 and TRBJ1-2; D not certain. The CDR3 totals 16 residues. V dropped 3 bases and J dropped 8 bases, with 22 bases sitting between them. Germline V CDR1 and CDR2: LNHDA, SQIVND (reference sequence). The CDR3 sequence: CASSISSSGYQDGYTF. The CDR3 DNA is TGTGCCAGTAGTATCTCGTCCTCAGGTTATCAAGACGGCTACACCTTC.

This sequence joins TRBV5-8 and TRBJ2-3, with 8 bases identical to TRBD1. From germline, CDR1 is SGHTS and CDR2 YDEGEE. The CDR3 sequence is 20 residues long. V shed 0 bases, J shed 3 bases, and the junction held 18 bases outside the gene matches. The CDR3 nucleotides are TGTGCCAGCAGCTTGGGTTTGGCAGGGTCAGGACAGGGCAATACAGATACGCAGTATTTT. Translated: CASSLGLAGSGQGNTDTQYF. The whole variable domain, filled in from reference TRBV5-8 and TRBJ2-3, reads EAGVTQSPTHLIKTRGQQATLRCSPISGHTSVYWYQQALGLGLQFLLWYDEGEERNRGNFPPRFSGRQFPNYSSELNVNALELEDSALYLCASSLGLAGSGQGNTDTQYFGPGTRLTVL.

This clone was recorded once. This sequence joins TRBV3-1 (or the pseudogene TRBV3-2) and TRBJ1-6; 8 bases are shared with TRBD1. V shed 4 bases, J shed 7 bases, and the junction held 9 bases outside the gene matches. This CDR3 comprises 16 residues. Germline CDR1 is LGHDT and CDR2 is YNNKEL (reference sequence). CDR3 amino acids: CASSLLTTGENSPLHF. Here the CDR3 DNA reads TGTGCCAGCAGCCTCTTAACGACAGGGGAAAATTCACCCCTCCACTTT.

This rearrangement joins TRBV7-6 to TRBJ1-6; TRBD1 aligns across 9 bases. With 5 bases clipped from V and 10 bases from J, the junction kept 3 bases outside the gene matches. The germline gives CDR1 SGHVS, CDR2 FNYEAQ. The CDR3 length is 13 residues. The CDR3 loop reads CASSTGQGSPLHF. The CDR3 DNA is TGTGCCAGCAGCACGGGACAGGGCTCACCCCTCCACTTT.

The CDR3 loop reads CASRWIRGNTGNTIYF. In DNA, the CDR3 is TGTGCCAGTAGATGGATCAGGGGGAACACTGGAAACACCATATATTTT. The rearrangement uses TRBV19 and TRBJ1-3; 7 bases fit TRBD1. The CDR3 is 16 residues long. Germline lookup yields CDR1 LNHDA and CDR2 SQIVND (reference sequence). Trimming cost V 6 bases and J 2 bases; bases outside gene matches: 10.

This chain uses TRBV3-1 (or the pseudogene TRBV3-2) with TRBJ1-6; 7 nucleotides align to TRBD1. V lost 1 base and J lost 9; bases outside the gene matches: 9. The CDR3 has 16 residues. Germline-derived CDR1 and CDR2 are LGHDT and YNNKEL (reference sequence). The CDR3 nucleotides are TGTGCCAGCAGCCAAGTAGTATATCAGGGGGGTTCACCCCTCCACTTT. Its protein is CASSQVVYQGGSPLHF.

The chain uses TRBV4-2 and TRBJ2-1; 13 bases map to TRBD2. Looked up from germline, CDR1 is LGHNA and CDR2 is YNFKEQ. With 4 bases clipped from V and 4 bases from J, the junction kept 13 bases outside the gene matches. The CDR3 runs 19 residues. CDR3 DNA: TGTGCCAGCAGCCCCACGACTAGCGGGGGGCCTCCACCATACAATGAGCAGTTCTTC. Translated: CASSPTTSGGPPPYNEQFF.

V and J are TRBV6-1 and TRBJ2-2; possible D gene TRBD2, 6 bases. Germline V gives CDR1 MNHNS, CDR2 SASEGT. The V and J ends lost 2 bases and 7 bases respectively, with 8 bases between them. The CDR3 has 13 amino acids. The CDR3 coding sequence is TGTGCCAGCAGTGAAATGGGGGGCGGGGAGCTGTTTTTT. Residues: CASSEMGGGELFF.

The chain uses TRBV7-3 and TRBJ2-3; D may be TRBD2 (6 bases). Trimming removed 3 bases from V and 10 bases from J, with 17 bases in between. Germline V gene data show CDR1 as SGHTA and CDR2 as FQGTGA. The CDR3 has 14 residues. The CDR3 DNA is TGTGCCAGCAGCTTTGGGACGGCTACGGGGGCGCAGTATTTT. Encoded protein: CASSFGTATGAQYF.

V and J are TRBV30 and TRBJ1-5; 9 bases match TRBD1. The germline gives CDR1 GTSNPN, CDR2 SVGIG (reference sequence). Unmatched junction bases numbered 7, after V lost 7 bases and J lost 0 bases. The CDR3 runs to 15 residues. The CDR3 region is CALSGTGSSNQPQHF. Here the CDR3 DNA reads TGTGCCTTAAGCGGGACAGGGAGTAGCAATCAGCCCCAGCATTTT.